The clone carrying this T cell receptor beta chain was counted at least ten times. The target antigen is unknown. The data derive from a study of T-cell reconstitution after alpha-beta-depleted transplantation in children. Broader study findings: Hyperexpanded clones declined; after one year, newly produced T cells mostly supplied diversity.

The V end lost 4 bases, the J end lost 0 bases, and 14 bases lay between the germline ends. Germline V gene sequence: CDR1 SGHRS, CDR2 YFSETQ. This CDR3 is 15 amino acids long. Unique molecular identifiers tagged the TCRbeta library. TCRdb reanalysed the PCR reads using MiXCR and keeps one entry per CDR3 protein. The table lists roughly 150,000 distinct CDR3 sequences, approximately 12% of them singletons, with roughly an eighth in the top ten. This sequence was found in a boy under 10 years old with acute myeloid leukemia, due to receive a stem cell transplant. The chain joins TRBV5-1 to TRBJ2-7, with D possibly matching TRBD2 (6 bases). The specimen comprised PBMCs, sampled before TCRalphabeta/CD19-depleted stem cell transplant. The DNA of the CDR3 is TGCGCCAGCAGCCTCGGGACTGGCTTCTCCTACGAGCAGTACTTC. Amino acid sequence: CASSLGTGFSYEQYF.